The rows below give T cell receptor beta chains drawn from one sample of a study of blood T cell repertoires in COVID-19. Clones were sequenced by immunoSEQ multiplex PCR, and TCRdb holds only the in-frame ones, with some missing. The table records around 31,000 clones, over 75% of them present only once. The specimen sequenced was peripheral blood. The receptors originated from a man older than 75 with acute or convalescent COVID-19. The CDR3 runs from the conserved cysteine through the conserved F or W. The D gene is left open where the match is weak. A clone size is listed for some rows: how often the clone was seen (once, few, many), or a class if it is expanded.

v_gene	j_gene	d_gene	abundance	CDR3nt	CDR3aa
TRBV2	TRBJ1-4	.	.	TGTGCCGGCCAAAGAGGAATAACTAATGAAAAACTGTTTTTT	CAGQRGITNEKLFF
TRBV4-2	TRBJ1-5	TRBD1	.	TGTGCCAGCAGCCAAGATGCGACAGGGGGCTTTCAGCCCCAGCATTTT	CASSQDATGGFQPQHF
TRBV28	TRBJ2-3	.	once	TGTGCCAGCAGTCCCCAGGGTACCAACACAGATACGCAGTATTTT	CASSPQGTNTDTQYF
TRBV6-5	TRBJ2-5	TRBD1	.	TGTGCCAGCAGTCCACGGACAGGGGCCCAAGAGACCCAGTACTTC	CASSPRTGAQETQYF
TRBV7-8	TRBJ2-1	TRBD2	.	TGTGCCAGCAGCCCCACTAGCGGGGGGGCCTTTGAGCAGTTCTTC	CASSPTSGGAFEQFF
TRBV6-5	TRBJ2-7	.	.	TGTGCCAGCACCGTGTTCGGGGAGCAGTACTTC	CASTVFGEQYF
TRBV14	TRBJ1-2	.	.	TGTGCCAGCAGCCAAGTTGGCAGGGGTAACTATGGCTACACCTTC	CASSQVGRGNYGYTF
TRBV18	TRBJ2-3	TRBD1	.	TGTGCCAGCTCACAGAAAAGACAGGGTGGCACAGATACGCAGTATTTT	CASSQKRQGGTDTQYF
TRBV5-1	TRBJ1-1	.	.	TGCGCCAGCAGCTTGTTTCTTTGGGCCAGGGGATACACTGAAGCTTTCTTT	CASSLFLWARGYTEAFF
TRBV4-2	TRBJ1-1	.	once	TGTGCCAGCAGCCGGGCTCCGGGAAGCCAAGCTTTCTTT	CASSRAPGSQAFF
TRBV19	TRBJ1-2	.	.	TGTGCCAGTAGTGCTTCACGGGAGGGCTATGGCTACACCTTC	CASSASREGYGYTF
TRBV30	TRBJ1-2	.	.	TGTGCCTGGAGCCCCAACAGGGAAGGCTACACCTTC	CAWSPNREGYTF
TRBV5-4	TRBJ2-6	.	.	TGTGCCAGCAGCTTTGGCCATAACTCTGGGGCCAACGTCCTGACTTTC	CASSFGHNSGANVLTF
TRBV10-2	TRBJ2-7	TRBD2	.	TGCGCCAGCAGTGCGGTGGTTAGCGGGGCCGAGCAGTACTTC	CASSAVVSGAEQYF
TRBV28	TRBJ1-2	TRBD1	.	TGTGCCAGCAATTCCGGGACAGGGAGCTATGGCTACACCTTC	CASNSGTGSYGYTF
TRBV6-5	TRBJ2-7	TRBD1	.	TGTGCCAGCGGATGGGACAGGGGTCAAGAGCAGTACTTC	CASGWDRGQEQYF
TRBV6-5	TRBJ1-2	TRBD1	.	TGTGCCAGCAGGGGGGACAGGGCCAATGGCTACACCTTC	CASRGDRANGYTF